Listed here are 30 T cell receptor beta chains from one sample, sequenced in a study. Cells sorted as Tregs were CD4+, CD25+ and CD127-/low. TCRdb fed the 5' RACE reads into MiXCR, producing one record per CDR3 protein. The data show 35,000 to 50,000 distinct CDR3 sequences, over 20% seen once. Sequencing used Tregs sorted from a lymph node. The source is a female donor with breast cancer.

This clonotype was seen more than once but under ten times. The V gene is TRBV28, the J gene TRBJ2-5; 12 nucleotides match TRBD2. CDR3 length equals 15 residues. Germline CDR1 MDHEN, CDR2 SYDVKM. With V trimmed by 4 bases and J by 5 bases, 5 bases remained unmatched. The CDR3 region has the DNA TGTGCCAGCAGTTCATTCCTAGCGGGAGGGGAGACCCAGTACTTC. Residues: CASSSFLAGGETQYF.

This clonotype was detected many times. V and J are TRBV2 and TRBJ2-6; D is unclear. The CDR3 length is 14 residues. Germline loops: CDR1 SNHLY, CDR2 FYNNEI. Trimming took off 6 bases at V and 2 bases at J, with 8 bases between the two ends. Here the CDR3 reads CASRRRAGANVLTF. Written as DNA, the CDR3 is TGTGCCAGCAGGAGAAGGGCTGGGGCCAACGTCCTGACTTTC.

The chain recombines TRBV9 with TRBJ2-6; tentative D call: TRBD2 (5 bases). This CDR3 has 13 amino acids. CDR1 is SGDLS, CDR2 YYNGEE, per germline. V lost 10 bases to trimming and J lost 1 base, with 9 bases between them. The CDR3: CAPSGSGANVLTF. CDR3 bases: TGTGCCCCATCGGGGTCTGGGGCCAACGTCCTGACTTTC.

This clonotype is medium-sized. This chain joins TRBV4-1 and TRBJ1-2, with a possible D match to TRBD1 (5 bases). Germline V gene lookup returns CDR1 MGHRA and CDR2 YSYEKL. The CDR3 sequence is 15 residues long. The V and J ends lost 0 bases and 0 bases respectively, with 8 bases between them. The CDR3 nucleotides are TGCGCCAGCAGCCAAGAAACAGGACCTAACTATGGCTACACCTTC. Translated: CASSQETGPNYGYTF.

This clonotype was detected a few times. The chain carries TRBV20-1 and TRBJ2-2, with D perhaps assigned TRBD1 or TRBD2 (5 bases each). Trimming took 5 bases from V and 6 from J, leaving 19 bases between them. CDR1 and CDR2 (germline): DFQATT, SNEGSKA (reference sequence). The length of the CDR3 is 15 residues. The CDR3 is CSARSQGRLAGELFF. In DNA, the CDR3 is TGCAGTGCTCGATCTCAGGGACGGCTTGCCGGGGAGCTGTTTTTT.

This clonotype was picked up one time. J is TRBJ1-5 and V is TRBV4-1, with D perhaps TRBD1 (5 bases). Trimming took 1 base from V and 4 from J, leaving 14 bases between them. The germline CDR1 and CDR2 sequences are MGHRA and YSYEKL. This CDR3 is 16 amino acids long. CDR3 in amino acids: CASSQVRGHPNQPQHF. In DNA, the CDR3 is TGCGCCAGCAGCCAAGTTCGGGGCCACCCTAATCAGCCCCAGCATTTT.

Concerning this clonotype itself: Just one base apart from a much larger clone, this may be a read error. Because it lacks the conserved phenylalanine or tryptophan at the end, this CDR3 is likely a read error. The gene calls are TRBV20-1 and TRBJ1-3, with D tentatively TRBD1 (6 bases). V was pared by 5 bases and J by 0 bases, with 11 bases between. CDR1 and CDR2 from the germline V gene are DFQATT and SNEGSKA (reference sequence). The length of the CDR3 is 14 residues. The CDR3 bases are TGCAGTGCTCGACAGGCAAGCTCTGGAAACACCATATATCTT. This gives the protein CSARQASSGNTIYL.

This clonotype was detected only a few times. The chain recombines TRBV20-1 with TRBJ2-1; a possible D gene is TRBD1 (5 bases). V lost 3 bases and J lost 8, with 11 bases in between. CDR1 is DFQATT, CDR2 SNEGSKA, per germline (reference sequence). The CDR3 spans 12 residues. CDR3 in amino acids: CSASQPRDEQFF. CDR3 in DNA: TGCAGTGCTAGCCAACCCAGGGATGAGCAGTTCTTC.

V usage is TRBV20-1 and J usage is TRBJ1-1; D is ambiguous. Trimming removed 0 bases from V and 1 base from J, with 18 bases in between. This CDR3 is 17 amino acids long. The germline V gene has CDR1 DFQATT and CDR2 SNEGSKA (reference sequence). This chain's CDR3 is CSARDSPLSTENTEAFF. The CDR3 DNA follows: TGCAGTGCTAGAGATAGTCCCCTCTCGACGGAGAACACTGAAGCTTTCTTT.

This clonotype occurred a few times. A read error may be the cause here, since a much bigger clone is one base away. Lacking the conserved final phenylalanine or tryptophan, this CDR3 likely reflects a read error. The chain carries TRBV5-1 and TRBJ2-1; unclear D gene. The CDR3 has 15 residues. With 0 bases removed from V and 0 bases from J, the gap between germline ends came to 7 bases. Germline V gene lookup returns CDR1 SGHRS and CDR2 YFSETQ. DNA of the CDR3: TGCGCCAGCAGCTTGGCGGGTTACTCCTACAATGAGCAGTTCTCC. Amino acids: CASSLAGYSYNEQFS.

The chain joins TRBV5-1 to TRBJ2-6, with TRBD1 as a possible D gene (5 bases). The germline CDR1 and CDR2 sequences are SGHRS and YFSETQ. The CDR3 has 17 residues. V dropped 2 bases and J dropped 0 bases, with 12 bases sitting between them. In DNA, the CDR3 is TGCGCCAGCAGCTTCGACAGCCTTTTCTCTGGGGCCAACGTCCTGACTTTC. This encodes CASSFDSLFSGANVLTF.

As to this clonotype: A much bigger clone sits one base away, suggesting this may be a read error. V usage is TRBV7-9 and J usage is TRBJ2-1; D is possibly TRBD2 (6 bases). Germline CDR1 SEHNR, CDR2 FQNEAQ (reference sequence). The CDR3 consists of 14 residues. The chain's CDR3 is CVSSARDFYNEQFF. In DNA, the CDR3 is TGTGTCAGCTCTGCCCGGGACTTTTACAATGAGCAGTTCTTC.

This clonotype came up many times. V usage is TRBV5-1 and J usage is TRBJ2-7, with TRBD2 identical over 11 bases. This CDR3 has 17 residues. The V segment lost 4 bases and the J segment 2 bases; nucleotides outside the gene matches: 11. The germline V gene has CDR1 SGHRS and CDR2 YFSETQ. CDR3 sequence: CASSPPTSGTAPYEQYF. DNA of the CDR3: TGCGCCAGCAGCCCACCGACTAGCGGGACGGCCCCCTACGAGCAGTACTTC.

This clonotype showed up just a few times. The genes are TRBV5-1 and TRBJ1-1; D remains ambiguous. This CDR3 contains 14 residues. CDR1 and CDR2 from the germline V gene are SGHRS and YFSETQ. V dropped 0 bases and J dropped 4 bases, with 10 bases sitting between them. The CDR3 DNA reads TGCGCCAGCAGCTTGGCCCCGTCGGGCACTGAAGCTTTCTTT. It translates to CASSLAPSGTEAFF. Full variable domain (remainder filled in from reference TRBV5-1 and TRBJ1-1): KAGVTQTPRYLIKTRGQQVTLSCSPISGHRSVSWYQQTPGQGLQFLFEYFSETQRNKGNFPGRFSGRQFSNSRSEMNVSTLELGDSALYLCASSLAPSGTEAFFGQGTRLTVV.

This chain connects TRBV4-1 to TRBJ2-2; 9 bases match TRBD1. This CDR3 is 16 amino acids long. J gave up 7 bases and V 4 bases, and 10 bases lay outside the gene matches. Germline V gene lookup returns CDR1 MGHRA and CDR2 YSYEKL. The CDR3 spells CASSLLTGGYGGELFF. Written as DNA, the CDR3 is TGCGCCAGCAGCCTCCTGACAGGGGGGTATGGCGGGGAGCTGTTTTTT.

This clonotype was observed many times. The chain is built from TRBV6-2 or TRBV6-3 and TRBJ2-1, with 11 bases identical to TRBD2. With 7 bases clipped from V and 6 bases from J, the junction kept 2 bases outside the gene matches. Looked up from germline, CDR1 is MNHEY and CDR2 is SVGEGT. The CDR3 contains 13 residues. This CDR3 reads CASTLAGGNEQFF. The DNA of the CDR3 is TGTGCCAGCACCCTAGCGGGAGGCAATGAGCAGTTCTTC.

This chain uses TRBV5-5 with TRBJ1-1, with D uncertain. V was cut by 4 bases and J by 0 bases, with 10 bases left in between. The CDR3 runs to 14 residues. CDR1 and CDR2 (germline): SGHKS, YYEKEE (reference sequence). This CDR3 reads CASSPSEVNTEAFF. In nucleotides, the CDR3 is TGTGCCAGCAGCCCATCGGAGGTGAACACTGAAGCTTTCTTT.

The chain employs TRBV27 and TRBJ2-7; 12 bases are shared with TRBD2. V trimming: 5 bases; J trimming: 3 bases; junction bases outside the gene matches: 8. This CDR3 comprises 16 residues. Germline V gene sequence: CDR1 MNHEY, CDR2 SMNVEV (reference sequence). The CDR3 bases are TGTGCCAGCAGTCCCCTCCCTAGCGGGAGGGTCTACGAGCAGTACTTC. Residues: CASSPLPSGRVYEQYF.

About this clonotype itself: This may be a read error, as it is one base from a much larger clone. The J gene is TRBJ2-1, the V gene TRBV4-3; unclear D gene. This CDR3 contains 13 residues. The germline gives CDR1 LGHNA, CDR2 YSLEER. In DNA, the CDR3 is TGCGCCAGCAACCAAGATCATTCGGTTGAGCAGTTCTTC. Translated, it gives CASNQDHSVEQFF.

The chain combines TRBV27 with TRBJ2-7; the D is unclear. V shed 2 bases and J shed 0 bases, with 11 bases lying between them. The length of the CDR3 is 15 residues. Germline-derived CDR1 and CDR2 are MNHEY and SMNVEV (reference sequence). CDR3 DNA: TGTGCCAGCAGTTTAGACGTCGGAATCTCCTACGAGCAGTACTTC. This codes for CASSLDVGISYEQYF.

There are a few counts of this clonotype. The chain carries TRBV20-1 and TRBJ1-2; D is perhaps TRBD1 (6 bases). CDR3 length: 19 residues. CDR1 is DFQATT and CDR2 is SNEGSKA in the germline V gene (reference sequence). Trimming cost V 5 bases and J 3 bases, with 31 bases left between them. Here the CDR3 DNA reads TGCAGTGCTGACTATATAGGGACAAGGGAATCTCTGACCGACTATGGCTACACCTTC. Residues: CSADYIGTRESLTDYGYTF.

This clonotype came up a few times. The V and J genes are TRBV5-1 and TRBJ1-1; D unresolved. Germline V gives CDR1 SGHRS, CDR2 YFSETQ. The CDR3 contains 16 residues. Trimming cost V 3 bases and J 0 bases, with 15 bases left between them. The CDR3 bases are TGCGCCAGCAGCTCAAGATCGGTTACGGTGAACACTGAAGCTTTCTTT. This encodes CASSSRSVTVNTEAFF.

CDR3 coding DNA: TGTGCCAGCAGTGTATCCCTCCACGAGCAGTACTTC. This codes for CASSVSLHEQYF. The chain employs TRBV6-1 and TRBJ2-7; D not resolved. Germline CDR1 reads MNHNS; CDR2 reads SASEGT. The CDR3 runs 12 residues. The V and J ends lost 4 bases and 5 bases respectively, with 9 bases between them.

The sample holds many counts of this clonotype. The rearrangement joins TRBV27 to TRBJ2-7, with a weak D call TRBD1 (6 bases). The CDR3 extends over 14 amino acids. In germline, CDR1 is MNHEY, CDR2 SMNVEV (reference sequence). Trimming removed 5 bases at V and 3 bases at J, with 14 bases between. The CDR3 protein is CASSPTGTGYEQYF. The CDR3 nucleotides read TGTGCCAGCAGTCCCACAGGGACGGGCTACGAGCAGTACTTC.

About this clonotype itself: This may arise from a read error, as a much more abundant clone is one base away. This sequence joins TRBV6-2 or TRBV6-3 and TRBJ2-7, with 8 bases aligning to TRBD2. CDR1 is MNHEY and CDR2 is SVGEGT in the germline V gene. The CDR3 contains 14 residues. V shed 4 bases and J 5 bases; nucleotides not matched to a gene: 7. CDR3: CASSFTSGAHEQYF. In DNA form, the CDR3 reads TGTGCCAGCAGTTTCACTAGCGGCGCCCACGAGCAGTACTTC.

The chain is built from TRBV7-3 and TRBJ2-1; TRBD2 agrees at 14 bases. Germline V gene sequence: CDR1 SGHTA, CDR2 FQGTGA. This CDR3 spans 18 amino acids. The trim removed 5 bases at V and 5 bases at J, leaving 11 bases unmatched. Here the CDR3 DNA reads TGTGCCAGCAGCCTGAAAAACCGACTAGCGGGAGGGAACAATGAGCAGTTCTTC. Its translation is CASSLKNRLAGGNNEQFF.

The chain carries TRBV4-1 and TRBJ2-5, with 15 nucleotides matching TRBD2. This CDR3 region has 15 residues. V lost 4 bases, J lost 7 bases, and 4 bases stayed unmatched. Germline CDR1 and CDR2: MGHRA and YSYEKL. CDR3 amino acids: CASSLRTSGRATQYF. CDR3 in DNA: TGCGCCAGCAGCCTCAGGACTAGCGGGAGGGCGACCCAGTACTTC.

This clonotype was seen repeatedly, ten times or more. The CDR3 region has the DNA TGTGCCAGCAGCCCCCCTAGCGGGAGGGCCTACAATGAGCAGTTCTTC. Its translation: CASSPPSGRAYNEQFF. The chain carries TRBV7-9 and TRBJ2-1; 12 nucleotides line up with TRBD2. The V segment lost 5 bases and the J segment 2 bases; nucleotides outside the gene matches: 4. CDR1 is SEHNR and CDR2 is FQNEAQ in the germline V gene (reference sequence). CDR3 length: 16 residues.

This clonotype was seen ten or more times. This chain joins TRBV7-6 and TRBJ1-1, with 8 bases fitting TRBD1. The CDR3 extends over 17 amino acids. V was clipped by 5 bases and J by 0 bases; unmatched bases: 11. Germline lookup yields CDR1 SGHVS and CDR2 FNYEAQ. CDR3 residues: CASSILGQGLMNTEAFF. The CDR3 region has the DNA TGTGCCAGCAGCATCCTCGGACAGGGTTTAATGAACACTGAAGCTTTCTTT.

This clonotype was seen many times. V and J are TRBV12-3 or TRBV12-4 and TRBJ2-1; 10 nucleotides agree with TRBD1. CDR3 size: 13 residues. V was pared by 4 bases and J by 10 bases, with 4 bases of the junction left unmatched. The CDR3, as DNA: TGTGCCAGCAGTTACGACAGGGGGCTCGAGCAGTTCTTC. Protein product: CASSYDRGLEQFF.